This T cell receptor (beta chain) was observed in a study of blood T cell repertoires in COVID-19. Study context: T cells, B-cell-depleted T cells, or PBMCs supplied cDNA or gDNA.

Assay: immunoSEQ multiplex PCR; the TCRdb copy retains only in-frame clones and omits some. The repertoire holds 280,000 or so clones, with about 90% as singletons. Sequenced input: PBMCs or T cells enriched from blood (not recorded which). The source of this sequence is a woman under 30 with acute COVID-19.

The CDR3 is CASSYTGATNEKLFF. CDR3 bases: TGTGCCAGCAGTTACACAGGGGCAACTAATGAAAAACTGTTTTTT. The chain uses TRBV6-5 and TRBJ1-4; TRBD1 agrees at 7 bases. The CDR3 is made up of 15 amino acids. CDR1 is MNHEY and CDR2 is SVGAGI in the germline V gene. With 2 bases clipped from V and 0 bases from J, the junction kept 0 bases outside the gene matches.